Listed below are T cell receptor beta chains from one sample, sequenced in a study of PD-1 blockade in classical Hodgkin lymphoma. Sequenced by immunoSEQ multiplex PCR; TCRdb stores in-frame clones only, minus some. The repertoire holds tens of thousands of clones, with 80% as singletons. The sequences come from peripheral blood mononuclear cells (PBMCs), collected before the fourth cycle of nivolumab. The receptors were sampled from a human donor with classical Hodgkin lymphoma. The CDR3 runs from the conserved cysteine through the conserved F or W. Fields, in order: clone size, V gene, J gene, D gene, CDR3 protein, CDR3 DNA. A D gene is named only where the DNA matches it firmly. Some rows mark clone size as missing; the rest say once, few, many or name a class of expanded clone.

size: NA; V: TRBV6-5; J: TRBJ1-1; D: NA; CDR3: CASSTTGNTEAFF; DNA: TGTGCCAGCAGTACGACGGGGAACACTGAAGCTTTCTTT
size: NA; V: TRBV6-5; J: TRBJ1-3; D: TRBD1; CDR3: CASSPDRFSGNTIYF; DNA: TGTGCCAGCAGCCCGGACAGGTTCTCTGGAAACACCATATATTTT
size: NA; V: TRBV19; J: TRBJ1-2; D: TRBD1; CDR3: CASSTGQGYGYTF; DNA: TGTGCCAGTAGTACGGGACAGGGATACGGCTACACCTTC
size: once; V: TRBV10-2; J: TRBJ2-1; D: TRBD2; CDR3: CASSPSGSRSEQFF; DNA: TGCGCCAGCAGTCCCAGCGGGAGCCGAAGTGAGCAGTTCTTC
size: NA; V: TRBV7-2; J: TRBJ1-4; D: TRBD1; CDR3: CASSSLSGGFNEKLFF; DNA: TGTGCCAGCAGCTCGCTATCAGGGGGCTTCAACGAAAAACTGTTTTTT
size: NA; V: TRBV27; J: TRBJ2-2; D: TRBD1; CDR3: CASSSSYPGQETNTGELFF; DNA: TGTGCCAGCAGTTCCTCCTATCCGGGACAGGAGACGAACACCGGGGAGCTGTTTTTT
size: NA; V: TRBV19; J: TRBJ1-5; D: NA; CDR3: CASSMSVGDPQHF; DNA: TGTGCCAGTAGTATGTCTGTGGGAGACCCCCAGCATTTT
size: NA; V: TRBV30; J: TRBJ2-2; D: TRBD1; CDR3: CATGGESGELFF; DNA: TGTGCGACAGGGGGCGAAAGCGGGGAGCTGTTTTTT
size: NA; V: TRBV9; J: TRBJ1-2; D: TRBD1; CDR3: CASSSQQGAEGYTF; DNA: TGTGCCAGCAGCTCACAACAGGGGGCTGAGGGCTACACCTTC
size: NA; V: TRBV6-5; J: TRBJ2-7; D: NA; CDR3: CASSWTYEQYF; DNA: TGTGCCAGCTCCTGGACCTACGAGCAGTACTTC
size: NA; V: TRBV7-2; J: TRBJ2-3; D: NA; CDR3: CASSSRTGIADTQYF; DNA: TGTGCCAGCAGCTCCCGAACAGGGATCGCAGATACGCAGTATTTT
size: NA; V: TRBV9; J: TRBJ2-1; D: NA; CDR3: CASSVVGADEQFF; DNA: TGTGCCAGCAGCGTAGTGGGAGCGGATGAGCAGTTCTTC
size: NA; V: TRBV6-5; J: TRBJ1-1; D: NA; CDR3: CASSYDPGVTEAFF; DNA: TGTGCCAGCAGTTATGATCCTGGGGTCACTGAAGCTTTCTTT
size: NA; V: TRBV2; J: TRBJ2-5; D: NA; CDR3: CASSPRQAGPEETQYF; DNA: TGTGCCAGCAGTCCCCGACAGGCCGGACCTGAAGAGACCCAGTACTTC
size: NA; V: TRBV7-3; J: TRBJ2-7; D: NA; CDR3: CASSPGSSSYEQYF; DNA: TGTGCCAGCAGCCCAGGGTCTAGCTCCTACGAGCAGTACTTC
size: once; V: TRBV2; J: TRBJ1-6; D: NA; CDR3: CASSERGANSPLHF; DNA: TGTGCCAGCAGTGAACGGGGAGCTAATTCACCCCTCCACTTT
size: NA; V: TRBV30; J: TRBJ1-2; D: NA; CDR3: CAGDGPNYGYTF; DNA: TGTGCCGGAGACGGACCTAACTATGGCTACACCTTC
size: few; V: TRBV4-1; J: TRBJ2-7; D: TRBD1; CDR3: CASQLSDRGFYEQYF; DNA: TGCGCCAGCCAACTGTCCGACAGGGGGTTCTACGAGCAGTACTTC
size: NA; V: TRBV15; J: TRBJ1-5; D: NA; CDR3: CATSRAGYQPQHF; DNA: TGTGCCACCAGCAGAGCAGGGTATCAGCCCCAGCATTTT
size: NA; V: TRBV15; J: TRBJ1-2; D: NA; CDR3: CATSRVDRSYGYTF; DNA: TGTGCCACCAGCAGGGTAGACAGGTCCTATGGCTACACCTTC
size: NA; V: TRBV28; J: TRBJ2-7; D: NA; CDR3: CASSLEKGYEQYF; DNA: TGTGCCAGCAGTTTGGAAAAGGGCTACGAGCAGTACTTC
size: NA; V: TRBV6-6; J: TRBJ2-1; D: NA; CDR3: CASSAGADEQFF; DNA: TGTGCCAGCTCCGCGGGGGCAGATGAGCAGTTCTTC
size: once; V: TRBV14; J: TRBJ1-2; D: NA; CDR3: CASRPQGTTLYGYTF; DNA: TGTGCCAGCAGACCTCAGGGGACAACGCTCTATGGCTACACCTTC
size: NA; V: TRBV7-3; J: TRBJ1-2; D: NA; CDR3: CASSFRRQGSEGYTF; DNA: TGTGCCAGCAGCTTTAGACGCCAGGGAAGTGAAGGCTACACCTTC
size: NA; V: TRBV9; J: TRBJ1-1; D: NA; CDR3: CASSVAGQNTEAFF; DNA: TGTGCCAGCAGCGTAGCGGGGCAGAACACTGAAGCTTTCTTT
size: NA; V: TRBV11-3; J: TRBJ2-4; D: TRBD2; CDR3: CASRQTSGRTKNIQYF; DNA: TGTGCCAGCAGGCAAACTAGCGGGAGAACCAAAAACATTCAGTACTTC
size: once; V: TRBV4-1; J: TRBJ1-2; D: TRBD1; CDR3: CASSPTTWTGGESYGYTF; DNA: TGCGCCAGCAGCCCTACAACATGGACAGGGGGCGAATCCTATGGCTACACCTTC
size: NA; V: TRBV28; J: TRBJ1-4; D: NA; CDR3: CASSQKGYSANEKLFF; DNA: TGTGCCAGCAGCCAGAAAGGTTACAGTGCTAATGAAAAACTGTTTTTT
size: NA; V: TRBV28; J: TRBJ1-3; D: NA; CDR3: CASRKQSSGNTIYF; DNA: TGTGCCAGCAGGAAACAGAGCTCTGGAAACACCATATATTTT
size: once; V: TRBV28; J: TRBJ2-1; D: NA; CDR3: CASSRPVPDEQFF; DNA: TGTGCCAGCAGCCGACCCGTCCCGGATGAGCAGTTCTTC
size: few; V: TRBV11-2; J: TRBJ1-4; D: NA; CDR3: CASSRVGAGVREKLFF; DNA: TGTGCCAGCAGCCGGGTGGGGGCAGGGGTCCGGGAGAAACTGTTTTTT
size: NA; V: TRBV4-3; J: TRBJ1-3; D: NA; CDR3: CASSQEVLALAGNTIYF; DNA: TGCGCCAGCAGCCAAGAGGTACTGGCGCTCGCTGGAAACACCATATATTTT
size: NA; V: TRBV7-2; J: TRBJ1-5; D: NA; CDR3: CASSFLVDQPQHF; DNA: TGTGCCAGCAGCTTCTTGGTGGACCAGCCCCAGCATTTT
size: NA; V: TRBV7-3; J: TRBJ2-2; D: TRBD2; CDR3: CASSSSGRSTGELFF; DNA: TGTGCCAGCAGCTCTAGCGGGAGGAGCACCGGGGAGCTGTTTTTT
size: NA; V: TRBV7-3; J: TRBJ1-1; D: NA; CDR3: CASSANSERGTEAFF; DNA: TGTGCCAGCAGCGCCAACAGCGAGCGTGGCACTGAAGCTTTCTTT
size: NA; V: TRBV5-5; J: TRBJ2-2; D: TRBD1; CDR3: CASSVFGTANTGELFF; DNA: TGTGCCAGCAGCGTATTTGGGACAGCTAACACCGGGGAGCTGTTTTTT
size: NA; V: TRBV5-6; J: TRBJ2-2; D: TRBD2; CDR3: CASSFSGRHTGELFF; DNA: TGTGCCAGCAGCTTTAGCGGGAGGCACACCGGGGAGCTGTTTTTT
size: NA; V: TRBV18; J: TRBJ2-7; D: NA; CDR3: CASSPEHYEQYF; DNA: TGTGCCAGCTCACCCGAACACTACGAGCAGTACTTC
size: once; V: TRBV5-4; J: TRBJ2-5; D: TRBD2; CDR3: CASSSGLAEGLQETQYF; DNA: TGTGCCAGCAGCTCTGGACTAGCGGAGGGGCTACAAGAGACCCAGTACTTC
size: NA; V: TRBV4-3; J: TRBJ2-2; D: TRBD2; CDR3: CASSRRDYSGELFF; DNA: TGCGCCAGCAGCCGGAGGGACTACTCCGGGGAGCTGTTTTTT
size: NA; V: TRBV27; J: TRBJ2-3; D: NA; CDR3: CASSLSSGPGLTDTQYF; DNA: TGTGCCAGCAGTTTATCGTCGGGACCCGGCCTCACGGATACGCAGTATTTT
size: few; V: TRBV6-1; J: TRBJ2-3; D: TRBD2; CDR3: CASSVSSGSRTDTQYF; DNA: TGTGCCAGCAGTGTAAGTAGCGGGAGCCGCACAGATACGCAGTATTTT
size: NA; V: TRBV6-6; J: TRBJ2-7; D: NA; CDR3: CASSYARGAYEQYF; DNA: TGTGCCAGCAGTTACGCCAGGGGTGCCTACGAGCAGTACTTC
size: NA; V: TRBV5-4; J: TRBJ2-5; D: NA; CDR3: CASSFLGPQETQYF; DNA: TGTGCCAGCAGCTTTTTAGGGCCGCAAGAGACCCAGTACTTC
size: once; V: TRBV4-1; J: TRBJ2-1; D: TRBD1; CDR3: CASSQGPGQGKNEQFF; DNA: TGCGCCAGCAGCCAGGGTCCGGGACAGGGGAAGAATGAGCAGTTCTTC
size: few; V: TRBV6-6; J: TRBJ1-5; D: NA; CDR3: CASRQAGSSNQPQHF; DNA: TGTGCCAGCCGCCAGGCGGGCAGTAGCAATCAGCCCCAGCATTTT
size: once; V: TRBV25-1; J: TRBJ1-5; D: NA; CDR3: CASRGQYNQPQHF; DNA: TGTGCCAGCAGAGGGCAGTACAATCAGCCCCAGCATTTT
size: NA; V: TRBV25-1; J: TRBJ1-2; D: NA; CDR3: CASSNLQGWANYGYTF; DNA: TGTGCCAGCAGTAACCTACAGGGTTGGGCTAACTATGGCTACACCTTC
size: NA; V: TRBV19; J: TRBJ2-7; D: TRBD1; CDR3: CASSIKGDRLAYEQYF; DNA: TGTGCCAGTAGTATAAAAGGGGACAGGCTAGCCTACGAGCAGTACTTC
size: NA; V: TRBV2; J: TRBJ2-5; D: NA; CDR3: CASSEGAYETQYF; DNA: TGTGCCAGCAGTGAGGGCGCGTATGAGACCCAGTACTTC
size: NA; V: TRBV20-1; J: TRBJ2-5; D: NA; CDR3: CSAMGGETQYF; DNA: TGCAGTGCTATGGGTGGGGAGACCCAGTACTTC
size: NA; V: TRBV14; J: TRBJ2-5; D: NA; CDR3: CASSQDNGETQYF; DNA: TGTGCCAGCAGCCAAGACAACGGAGAGACCCAGTACTTC
size: NA; V: TRBV6-1; J: TRBJ1-2; D: NA; CDR3: CASRGGGAGAYGYTF; DNA: TGTGCCAGCAGGGGGGGCGGGGCAGGCGCCTATGGCTACACCTTC
size: NA; V: TRBV2; J: TRBJ1-2; D: TRBD1; CDR3: CAIGTGLGGYTF; DNA: TGTGCCATCGGGACAGGCCTGGGGGGCTACACCTTC
size: NA; V: TRBV19; J: TRBJ2-2; D: NA; CDR3: CASSIAPDDPGELFF; DNA: TGTGCCAGTAGTATAGCGCCGGACGACCCCGGGGAGCTGTTTTTT
size: NA; V: TRBV5-1; J: TRBJ2-2; D: NA; CDR3: CASGHNTGELFF; DNA: TGCGCCAGCGGCCACAACACCGGGGAGCTGTTTTTT
size: once; V: TRBV28; J: TRBJ2-7; D: TRBD2; CDR3: CASSLAGGSYEQYF; DNA: TGTGCCAGCAGTTTAGCGGGAGGTTCCTACGAGCAGTACTTC
size: once; V: TRBV5-4; J: TRBJ1-2; D: NA; CDR3: CATEAVNYGYTF; DNA: TGTGCCACCGAGGCAGTCAACTATGGCTACACCTTC